This T cell receptor (beta chain) was identified during a study of blood T cell repertoires in COVID-19. Study background: In each case, the material was cDNA or gDNA derived from T cells, B-cell-depleted T cells, or PBMCs.

This clone was detected a few times. How the authors handled the data: The authors estimated nucleated cell counts from reference gene primer amplification. Repertoires were generated with immunoSEQ multiplex PCR, while TCRdb's copy carries only in-frame clones and drops some. That table is the source of V, J and clone size, and D and trimming were worked out from the DNA. The table lists some 64,000 clones, around 85% of them singletons, with roughly 20% in the top ten. The trim removed 10 bases at V and 0 bases at J, leaving 6 bases unmatched. The germline CDR1 and CDR2 sequences are MNHEY and SVGAGI. The CDR3 sequence is 14 residues long.

The clonotype comes from an elderly woman with active or convalescent COVID-19. The rearrangement joins TRBV6-5 to TRBJ1-2; 9 bases are shared with TRBD1. The sequencing sample was made of peripheral blood. Here the CDR3 reads CATGQGRTNYGYTF. The CDR3, as DNA: TGTGCCACCGGACAGGGGCGAACTAACTATGGCTACACCTTC.